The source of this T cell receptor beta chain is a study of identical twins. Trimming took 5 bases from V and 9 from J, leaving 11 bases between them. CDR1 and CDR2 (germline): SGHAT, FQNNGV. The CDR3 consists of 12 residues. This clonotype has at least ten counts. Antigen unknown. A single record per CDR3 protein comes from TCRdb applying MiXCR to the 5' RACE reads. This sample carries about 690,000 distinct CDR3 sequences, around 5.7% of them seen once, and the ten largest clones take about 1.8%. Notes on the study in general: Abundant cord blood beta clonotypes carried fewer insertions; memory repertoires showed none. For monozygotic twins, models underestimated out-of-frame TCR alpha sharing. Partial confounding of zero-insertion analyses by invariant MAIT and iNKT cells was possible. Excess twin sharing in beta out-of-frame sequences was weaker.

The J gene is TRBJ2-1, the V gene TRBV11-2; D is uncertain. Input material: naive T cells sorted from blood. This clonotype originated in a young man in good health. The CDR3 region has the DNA TGTGCCAGCAGCGATCTAGATCCTGAGCAGTTCTTC. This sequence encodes CASSDLDPEQFF. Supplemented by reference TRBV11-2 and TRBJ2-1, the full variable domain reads EAGVAQSPRYKIIEKRQSVAFWCNPISGHATLYWYQQILGQGPKLLIQFQNNGVVDDSQLPKDRFSAERLKGVDSTLKIQPAKLEDSAVYLCASSDLDPEQFFGPGTRLTVL.